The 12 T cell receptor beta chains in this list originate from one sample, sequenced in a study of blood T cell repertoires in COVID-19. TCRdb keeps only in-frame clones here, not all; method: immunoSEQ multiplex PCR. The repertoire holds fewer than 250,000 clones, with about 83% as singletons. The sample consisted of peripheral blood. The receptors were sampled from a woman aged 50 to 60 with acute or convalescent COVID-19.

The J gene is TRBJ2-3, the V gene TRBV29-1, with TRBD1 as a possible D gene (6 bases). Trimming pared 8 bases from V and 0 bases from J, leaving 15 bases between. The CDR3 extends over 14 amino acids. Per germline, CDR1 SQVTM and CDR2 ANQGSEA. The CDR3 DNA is TGCAGCTCTCAGAGGGGGTTAAGCACAGATACGCAGTATTTT. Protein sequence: CSSQRGLSTDTQYF.

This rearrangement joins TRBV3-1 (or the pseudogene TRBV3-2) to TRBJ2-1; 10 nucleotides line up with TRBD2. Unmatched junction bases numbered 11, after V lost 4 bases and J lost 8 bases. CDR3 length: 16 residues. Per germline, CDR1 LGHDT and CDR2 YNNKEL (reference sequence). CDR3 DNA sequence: TGTGCCAGCAGCCCGACACTAGCGGGGCGCGGGGATGAGCAGTTCTTC. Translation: CASSPTLAGRGDEQFF.

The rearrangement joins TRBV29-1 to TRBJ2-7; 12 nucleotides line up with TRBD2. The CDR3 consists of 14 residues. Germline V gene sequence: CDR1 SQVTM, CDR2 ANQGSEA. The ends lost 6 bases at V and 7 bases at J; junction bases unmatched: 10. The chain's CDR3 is CSVGLAGGPAEQYF. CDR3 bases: TGCAGCGTCGGGCTAGCGGGAGGGCCGGCTGAGCAGTACTTC.

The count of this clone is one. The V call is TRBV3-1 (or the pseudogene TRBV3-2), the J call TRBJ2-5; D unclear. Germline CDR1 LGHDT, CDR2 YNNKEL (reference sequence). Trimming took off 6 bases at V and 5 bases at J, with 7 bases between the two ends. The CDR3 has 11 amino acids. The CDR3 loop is CASREMETQYF. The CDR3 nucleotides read TGTGCCAGCAGGGAGATGGAGACCCAGTACTTC.

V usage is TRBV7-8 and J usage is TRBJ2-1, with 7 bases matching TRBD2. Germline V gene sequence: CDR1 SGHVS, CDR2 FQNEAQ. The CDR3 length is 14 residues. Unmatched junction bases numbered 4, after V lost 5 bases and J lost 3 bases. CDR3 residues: CASSPKRDYNEQFF. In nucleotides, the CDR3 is TGTGCCAGCAGCCCTAAGCGGGACTACAATGAGCAGTTCTTC.

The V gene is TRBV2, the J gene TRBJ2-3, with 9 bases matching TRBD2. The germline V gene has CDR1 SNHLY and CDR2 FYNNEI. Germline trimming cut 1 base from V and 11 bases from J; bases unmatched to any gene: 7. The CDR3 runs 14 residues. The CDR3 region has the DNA TGTGCCAGCAGTGAAGGCCCTAGCGGGACGCGGCAGTATTTT. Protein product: CASSEGPSGTRQYF. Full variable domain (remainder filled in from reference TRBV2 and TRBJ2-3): EPEVTQTPSHQVTQMGQEVILRCVPISNHLYFYWYRQILGQKVEFLVSFYNNEISEKSEIFDDQFSVERPDGSNFTLKIRSTKLEDSAMYFCASSEGPSGTRQYFGPGTRLTVL.

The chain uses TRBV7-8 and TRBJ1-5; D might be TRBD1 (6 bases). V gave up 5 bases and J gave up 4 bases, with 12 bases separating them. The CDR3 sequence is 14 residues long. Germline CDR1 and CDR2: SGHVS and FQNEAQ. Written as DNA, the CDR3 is TGTGCCAGCAGCGTAAAACAGGGTAATCAGCCCCAGCATTTT. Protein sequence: CASSVKQGNQPQHF.

CDR3 loop: CASSQGTGLSRHEQYF. CDR3 sequence (DNA): TGTGCCAGCAGCCAAGGTACAGGGTTGAGTCGCCACGAGCAGTACTTC. The chain combines TRBV3-1 (or the pseudogene TRBV3-2) with TRBJ2-7; weak D call: TRBD1 (6 bases). V gave up 1 base and J gave up 5 bases, with 18 bases separating them. CDR3 length equals 16 residues. Germline CDR1 and CDR2: LGHDT and YNNKEL (reference sequence).

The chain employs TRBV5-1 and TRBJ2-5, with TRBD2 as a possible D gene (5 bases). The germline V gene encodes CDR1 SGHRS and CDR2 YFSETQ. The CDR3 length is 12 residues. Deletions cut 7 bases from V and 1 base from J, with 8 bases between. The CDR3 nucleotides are TGCGCCAGCCGGGAAGTCCAAGAGACCCAGTACTTC. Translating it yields CASREVQETQYF.

The CDR3 is CASSLVGGSSYEQYF. Written as DNA, the CDR3 is TGCGCCAGCAGCTTGGTTGGCGGGAGCTCCTACGAGCAGTACTTC. The chain joins TRBV5-1 to TRBJ2-7; 7 bases map to TRBD2. V shed 0 bases and J 0 bases; nucleotides not matched to a gene: 3. The CDR3 is made up of 15 amino acids. The germline V gene encodes CDR1 SGHRS and CDR2 YFSETQ.

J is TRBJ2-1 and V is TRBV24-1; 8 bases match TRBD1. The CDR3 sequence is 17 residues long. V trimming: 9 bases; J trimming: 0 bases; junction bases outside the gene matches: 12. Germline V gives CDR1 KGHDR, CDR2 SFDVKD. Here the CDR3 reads CATGQGAFGPSYNEQFF. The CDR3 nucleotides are TGTGCCACCGGCCAGGGGGCTTTTGGTCCCTCCTACAATGAGCAGTTCTTC.

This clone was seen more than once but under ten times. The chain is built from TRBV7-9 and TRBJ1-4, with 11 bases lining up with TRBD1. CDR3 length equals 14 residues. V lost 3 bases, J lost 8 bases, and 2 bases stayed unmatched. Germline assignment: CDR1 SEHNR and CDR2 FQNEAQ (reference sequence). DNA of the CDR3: TGTGCCAGCAGCTTGGGACAGGGGGGCGAAAAACTGTTTTTT. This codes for CASSLGQGGEKLFF. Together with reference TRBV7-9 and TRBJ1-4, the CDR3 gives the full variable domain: DTGVSQNPRHKITKRGQNVTFRCDPISEHNRLYWYRQTLGQGPEFLTYFQNEAQLEKSRLLSDRFSAERPKGSFSTLEIQRTEQGDSAMYLCASSLGQGGEKLFFGSGTQLSVL.